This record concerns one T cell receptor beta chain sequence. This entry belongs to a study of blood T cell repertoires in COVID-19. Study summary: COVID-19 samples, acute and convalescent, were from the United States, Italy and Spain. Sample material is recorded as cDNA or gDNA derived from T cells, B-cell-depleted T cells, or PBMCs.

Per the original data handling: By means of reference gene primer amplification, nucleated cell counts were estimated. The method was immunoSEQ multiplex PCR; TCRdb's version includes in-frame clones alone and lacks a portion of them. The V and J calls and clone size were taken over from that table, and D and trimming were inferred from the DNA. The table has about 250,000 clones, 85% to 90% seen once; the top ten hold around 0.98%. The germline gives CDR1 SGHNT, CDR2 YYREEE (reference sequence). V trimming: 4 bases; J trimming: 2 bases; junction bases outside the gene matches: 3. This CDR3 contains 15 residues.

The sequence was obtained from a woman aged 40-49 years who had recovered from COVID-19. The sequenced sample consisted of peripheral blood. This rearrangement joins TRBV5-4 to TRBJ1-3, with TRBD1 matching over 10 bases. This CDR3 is CASSPGTGAGNTIYF. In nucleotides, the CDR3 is TGTGCCAGCAGCCCCGGGACAGGGGCTGGAAACACCATATATTTT.